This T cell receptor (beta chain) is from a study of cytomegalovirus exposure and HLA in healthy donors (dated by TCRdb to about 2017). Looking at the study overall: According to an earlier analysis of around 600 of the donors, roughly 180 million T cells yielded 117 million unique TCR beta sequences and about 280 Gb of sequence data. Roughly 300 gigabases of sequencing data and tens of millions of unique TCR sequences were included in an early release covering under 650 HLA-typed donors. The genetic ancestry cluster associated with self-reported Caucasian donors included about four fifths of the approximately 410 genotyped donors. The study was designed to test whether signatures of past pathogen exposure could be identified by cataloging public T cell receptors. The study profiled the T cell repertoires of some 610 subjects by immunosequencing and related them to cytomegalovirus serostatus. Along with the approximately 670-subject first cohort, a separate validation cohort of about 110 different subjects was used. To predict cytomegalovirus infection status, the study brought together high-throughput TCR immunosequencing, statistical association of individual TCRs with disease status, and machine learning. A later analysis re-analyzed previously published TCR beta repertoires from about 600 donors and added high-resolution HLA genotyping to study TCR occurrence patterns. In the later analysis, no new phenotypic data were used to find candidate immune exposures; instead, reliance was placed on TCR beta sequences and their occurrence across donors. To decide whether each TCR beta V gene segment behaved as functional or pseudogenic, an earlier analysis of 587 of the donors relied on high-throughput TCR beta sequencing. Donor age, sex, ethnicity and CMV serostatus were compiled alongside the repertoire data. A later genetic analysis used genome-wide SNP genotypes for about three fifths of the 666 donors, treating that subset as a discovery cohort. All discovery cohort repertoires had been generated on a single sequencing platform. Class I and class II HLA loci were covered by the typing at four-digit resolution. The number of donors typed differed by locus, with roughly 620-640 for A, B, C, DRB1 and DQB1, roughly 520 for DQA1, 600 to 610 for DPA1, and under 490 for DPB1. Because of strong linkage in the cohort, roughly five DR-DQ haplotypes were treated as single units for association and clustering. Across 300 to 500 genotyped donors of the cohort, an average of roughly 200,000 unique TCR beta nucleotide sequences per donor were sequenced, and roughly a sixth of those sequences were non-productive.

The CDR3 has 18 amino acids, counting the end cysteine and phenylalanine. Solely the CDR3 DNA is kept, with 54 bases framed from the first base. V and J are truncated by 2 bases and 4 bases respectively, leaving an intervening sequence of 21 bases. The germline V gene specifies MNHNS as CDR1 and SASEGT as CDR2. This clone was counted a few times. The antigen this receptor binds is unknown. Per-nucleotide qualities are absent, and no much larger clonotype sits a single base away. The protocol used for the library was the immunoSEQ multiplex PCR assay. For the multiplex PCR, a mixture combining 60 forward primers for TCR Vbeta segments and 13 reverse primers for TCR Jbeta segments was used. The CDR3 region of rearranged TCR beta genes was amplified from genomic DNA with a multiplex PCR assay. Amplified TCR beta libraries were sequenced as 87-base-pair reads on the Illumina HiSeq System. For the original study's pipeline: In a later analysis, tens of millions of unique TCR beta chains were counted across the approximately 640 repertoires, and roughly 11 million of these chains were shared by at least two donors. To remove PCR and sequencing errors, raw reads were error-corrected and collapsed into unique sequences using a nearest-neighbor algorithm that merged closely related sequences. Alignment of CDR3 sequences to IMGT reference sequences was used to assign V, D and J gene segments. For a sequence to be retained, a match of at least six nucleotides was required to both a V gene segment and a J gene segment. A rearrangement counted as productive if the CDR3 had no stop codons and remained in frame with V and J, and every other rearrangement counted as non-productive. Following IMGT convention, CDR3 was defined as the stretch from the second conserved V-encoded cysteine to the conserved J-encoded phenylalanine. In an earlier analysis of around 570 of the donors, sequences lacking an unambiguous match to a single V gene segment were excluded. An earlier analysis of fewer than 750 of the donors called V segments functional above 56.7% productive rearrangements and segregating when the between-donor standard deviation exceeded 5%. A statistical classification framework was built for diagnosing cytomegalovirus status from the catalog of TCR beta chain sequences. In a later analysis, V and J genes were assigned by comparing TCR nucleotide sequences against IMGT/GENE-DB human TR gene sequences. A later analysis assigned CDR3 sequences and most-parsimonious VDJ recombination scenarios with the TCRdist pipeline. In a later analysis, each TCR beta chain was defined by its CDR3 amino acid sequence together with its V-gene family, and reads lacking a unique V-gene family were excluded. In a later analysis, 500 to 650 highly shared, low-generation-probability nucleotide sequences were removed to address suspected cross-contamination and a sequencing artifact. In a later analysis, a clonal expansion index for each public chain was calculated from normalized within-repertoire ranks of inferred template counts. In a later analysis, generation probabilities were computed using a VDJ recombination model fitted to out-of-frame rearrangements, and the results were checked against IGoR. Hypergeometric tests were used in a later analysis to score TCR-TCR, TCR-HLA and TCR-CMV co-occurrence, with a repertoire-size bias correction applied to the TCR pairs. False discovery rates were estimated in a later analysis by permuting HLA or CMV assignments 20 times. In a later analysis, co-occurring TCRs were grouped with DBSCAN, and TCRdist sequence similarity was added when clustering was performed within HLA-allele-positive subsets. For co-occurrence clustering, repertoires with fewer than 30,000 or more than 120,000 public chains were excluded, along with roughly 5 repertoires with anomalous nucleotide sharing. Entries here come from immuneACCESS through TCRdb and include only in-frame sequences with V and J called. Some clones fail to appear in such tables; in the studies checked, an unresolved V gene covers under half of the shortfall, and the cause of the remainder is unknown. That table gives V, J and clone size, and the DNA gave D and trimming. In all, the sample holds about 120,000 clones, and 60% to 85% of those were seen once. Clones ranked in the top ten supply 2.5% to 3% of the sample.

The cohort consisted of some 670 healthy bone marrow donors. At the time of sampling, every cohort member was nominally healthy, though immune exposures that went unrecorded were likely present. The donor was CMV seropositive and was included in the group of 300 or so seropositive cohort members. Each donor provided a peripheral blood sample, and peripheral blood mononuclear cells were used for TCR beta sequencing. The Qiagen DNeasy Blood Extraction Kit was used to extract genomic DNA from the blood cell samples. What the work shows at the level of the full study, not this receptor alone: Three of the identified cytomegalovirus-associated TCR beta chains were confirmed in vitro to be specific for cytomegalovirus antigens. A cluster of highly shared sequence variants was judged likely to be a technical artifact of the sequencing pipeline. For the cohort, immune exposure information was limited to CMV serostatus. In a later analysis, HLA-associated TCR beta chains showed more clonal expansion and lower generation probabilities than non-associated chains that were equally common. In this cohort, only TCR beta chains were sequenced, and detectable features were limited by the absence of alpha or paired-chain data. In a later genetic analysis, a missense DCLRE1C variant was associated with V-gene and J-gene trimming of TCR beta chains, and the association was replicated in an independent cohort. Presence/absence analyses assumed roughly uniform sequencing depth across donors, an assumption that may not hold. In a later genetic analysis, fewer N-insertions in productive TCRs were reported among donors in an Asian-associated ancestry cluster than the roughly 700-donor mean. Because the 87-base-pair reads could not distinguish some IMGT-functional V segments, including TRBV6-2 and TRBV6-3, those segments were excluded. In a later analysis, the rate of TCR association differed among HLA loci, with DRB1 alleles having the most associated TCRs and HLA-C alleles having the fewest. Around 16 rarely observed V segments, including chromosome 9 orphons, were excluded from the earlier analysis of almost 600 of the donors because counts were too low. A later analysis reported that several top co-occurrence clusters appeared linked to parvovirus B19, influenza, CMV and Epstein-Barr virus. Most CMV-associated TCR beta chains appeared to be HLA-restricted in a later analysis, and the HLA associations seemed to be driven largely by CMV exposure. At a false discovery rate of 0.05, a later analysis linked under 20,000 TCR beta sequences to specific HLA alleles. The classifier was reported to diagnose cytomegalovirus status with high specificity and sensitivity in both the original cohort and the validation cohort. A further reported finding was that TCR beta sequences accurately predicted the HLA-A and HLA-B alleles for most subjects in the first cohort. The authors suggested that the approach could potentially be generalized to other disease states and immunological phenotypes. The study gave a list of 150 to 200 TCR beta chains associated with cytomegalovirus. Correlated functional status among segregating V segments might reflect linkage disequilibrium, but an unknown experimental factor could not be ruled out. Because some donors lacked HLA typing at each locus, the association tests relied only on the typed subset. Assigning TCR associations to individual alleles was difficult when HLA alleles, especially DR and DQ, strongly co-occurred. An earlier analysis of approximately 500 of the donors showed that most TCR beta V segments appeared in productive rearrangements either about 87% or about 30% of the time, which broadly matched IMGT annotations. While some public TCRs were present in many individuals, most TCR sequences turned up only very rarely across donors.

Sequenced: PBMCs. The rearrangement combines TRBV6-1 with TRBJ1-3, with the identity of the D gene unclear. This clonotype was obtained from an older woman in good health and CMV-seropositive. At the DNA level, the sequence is TGTGCCAGCAGTGAATATAAGACCGCGCGGGGTTCGGGAAACACCATATATTTT. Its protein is CASSEYKTARGSGNTIYF.